The entry below gives a single T cell receptor (beta chain) sequence along with its context. Its target is unknown. CDR3 length equals 16 residues. The V gene lost 6 bases and the J gene lost 2 bases, with 18 bases spanning the gap. Germline-derived CDR1 and CDR2 are SNHLY and FYNNEI. This sample stems from a study of T cells in localized non-small cell lung cancer. Study-wide findings and caveats: Patients showing higher blood T cell density tended to see longer overall survival.

Method: immunoSEQ multiplex PCR; TCRdb's copy keeps in-frame clones and lacks some. The repertoire holds some 38,000 clones, with over 85% as singletons. The starting material was peripheral blood, obtained before any cancer treatment. This clonotype was obtained from a female donor at least 60 years old with stage I lung adenocarcinoma. The chain carries TRBV2 and TRBJ2-3, with D hard to call. CDR3 sequence reads: CASRGSETLDTDTQYF. DNA of the CDR3: TGTGCCAGCAGGGGGTCCGAGACACTGGACACAGATACGCAGTATTTT. Using reference TRBV2 and TRBJ2-3 for the parts outside the CDR3, the full variable domain is EPEVTQTPSHQVTQMGQEVILRCVPISNHLYFYWYRQILGQKVEFLVSFYNNEISEKSEIFDDQFSVERPDGSNFTLKIRSTKLEDSAMYFCASRGSETLDTDTQYFGPGTRLTVL.